The 32 T cell receptor beta chains below come from one sample, sequenced in a study of shared clonotypes between healthy human individuals. Sequenced by immunoSEQ multiplex PCR; TCRdb stores in-frame clones only, minus some. The table lists about 490,000 clones, around 73% of them singletons. The sequencing sample was made of PBMCs. The receptors shown here come from a woman between 40 and 55 years old in good health. Some clones in this sample may be carry-over from other donors' samples.

The chain employs TRBV5-1 and TRBJ1-5; TRBD1 aligns across 8 bases. Trimming took 2 bases from V and 1 from J; bases not matched to a gene: 5. Germline values: CDR1 SGHRS, CDR2 YFSETQ. The CDR3 extends over 16 amino acids. The CDR3: CASSLGQGGSNQPQHF. The CDR3 DNA reads TGCGCCAGCAGCTTAGGACAGGGAGGGAGCAATCAGCCCCAGCATTTT.

J is TRBJ1-2 and V is TRBV14; D uncertain. The CDR3 spans 16 residues. Trimming left V 0 bases short and J 8 bases short, with 19 bases between. Germline assignment: CDR1 SGHDN and CDR2 FVKESK. The chain's CDR3 is CASSQERRSRWEGYTF. DNA for the CDR3: TGTGCCAGCAGCCAAGAACGACGGTCGCGATGGGAGGGCTACACCTTC.

The chain recombines TRBV7-2 with TRBJ2-5; D is ambiguous. This CDR3 region has 13 residues. Looked up from germline, CDR1 is SGHTA and CDR2 is FQGNSA. V was shortened by 5 bases and J by 1 base, with 8 bases between the two germline ends. The CDR3 nucleotides are TGTGCCAGCAGCCCGGGCCCCCAAGAGACCCAGTACTTC. This sequence encodes CASSPGPQETQYF. Together with reference TRBV7-2 and TRBJ2-5, the CDR3 gives the full variable domain: GAGVSQSPSNKVTEKGKDVELRCDPISGHTALYWYRQSLGQGLEFLIYFQGNSAPDKSGLPSDRFSAERTGGSVSTLTIQRTQQEDSAVYLCASSPGPQETQYFGPGTRLLVL.

CDR3 amino acids: CASSSGARNTEAFF. The CDR3 coding sequence is TGTGCCAGCAGCTCGGGAGCCCGGAACACTGAAGCTTTCTTT. V is TRBV5-4 and J is TRBJ1-1; D unclear. From germline, CDR1 is SGHNT and CDR2 YYREEE (reference sequence). The CDR3 contains 14 residues. Trimming stripped 3 bases from V and 1 base from J, with 10 bases between.

This sequence joins TRBV6-6 and TRBJ1-2; D perhaps matches TRBD1 (6 bases). Germline V lookup: CDR1 MNHNY, CDR2 SVGAGI (reference sequence). There are 14 residues in the CDR3. V lost 10 bases and J 3 bases, leaving 18 bases between the germline ends. CDR3 in DNA: TGTGCCACAACGGGGGCCGGGGCAGACTATGGCTACACCTTC. Translated: CATTGAGADYGYTF.

CDR3 nucleotide sequence: TGCGCCAGCAGAACTGGGGCTAACTATGGCTACACCTTC. Encoded protein: CASRTGANYGYTF. The rearrangement uses TRBV5-1 and TRBJ1-2; D unclear. The germline V and J ends were trimmed by 5 bases and 0 bases, with 8 bases remaining between them. This CDR3 spans 13 amino acids. Germline CDR1 and CDR2: SGHRS and YFSETQ.

This clone was seen once. The chain employs TRBV7-9 and TRBJ2-3; no firm D call. The length of the CDR3 is 13 residues. Germline loops: CDR1 SEHNR, CDR2 FQNEAQ (reference sequence). Between the trimmed V and J ends, which lost 5 bases and 1 base, there was a span of 7 bases. Written as DNA, the CDR3 is TGTGCCAGCAGCCCCTCGGGCACAGATACGCAGTATTTT. This sequence encodes CASSPSGTDTQYF.

The CDR3, as DNA: TGTGCCAGCAGCGAGCGGGACTCCTACAATGAGCAGTTCTTC. Translating gives CASSERDSYNEQFF. The rearrangement uses TRBV9 and TRBJ2-1; 7 bases agree with TRBD2. V lost 3 bases and J lost 0; bases outside the gene matches: 0. This CDR3 is 14 amino acids long. Per the germline V gene, CDR1 is SGDLS and CDR2 is YYNGEE.

This clone was seen a few times. V is TRBV18 and J is TRBJ2-3; D gene ambiguous. In germline, CDR1 is KGHSH, CDR2 LQKENI. This CDR3 region has 12 residues. V dropped 1 base and J dropped 3 bases, with 2 bases sitting between them. The CDR3 sequence is CASSPQTDTQYF. The CDR3 coding sequence is TGTGCCAGCTCACCACAGACAGATACGCAGTATTTT.

J is TRBJ1-5 and V is TRBV7-8, with D hard to call. The CDR3 consists of 14 residues. Looked up from germline, CDR1 is SGHVS and CDR2 is FQNEAQ. The V end was cut by 7 bases, the J end by 5 bases, with 15 bases between. The CDR3 DNA follows: TGTGCCAGCACCCCAGGTGGGGTTGATCAGCCCCAGCATTTT. This gives the protein CASTPGGVDQPQHF.

This chain joins TRBV12-5 and TRBJ1-1; D gene uncertain. The V end lost 3 bases, the J end lost 6 bases, and 14 bases lay between the germline ends. CDR1 and CDR2 (germline): LGHNT, FRNRAP. This CDR3 is built from 14 residues. In DNA form, the CDR3 reads TGTGCTAGTGGTTTTGGATCGTCGAGGGCTGAAGCTTTCTTT. This codes for CASGFGSSRAEAFF.

J is TRBJ2-5 and V is TRBV7-9; D is perhaps TRBD1 or TRBD2 (5 bases each). V dropped 5 bases and J dropped 0 bases, with 13 bases sitting between them. The CDR3 extends over 15 amino acids. The germline V gene has CDR1 SEHNR and CDR2 FQNEAQ (reference sequence). CDR3 bases: TGTGCCAGCAGCGAGGGGCCAGAGTACCAAGAGACCCAGTACTTC. The encoded protein is CASSEGPEYQETQYF.

The chain joins TRBV2 to TRBJ2-1; TRBD2 matches 7 bases. The J segment lost 8 bases and the V segment lost 8 bases, leaving 12 bases of the junction unmatched. The CDR3 is made up of 14 amino acids. CDR1 SNHLY and CDR2 FYNNEI come from the germline V gene. CDR3 region: CASLLRESSHEQFF. In DNA form, the CDR3 reads TGTGCCAGCCTCCTGCGGGAGAGTTCCCATGAGCAGTTCTTC.

The chain links TRBV29-1 to TRBJ2-3; TRBD2 aligns across 12 bases. The length of the CDR3 is 14 residues. V was pared by 6 bases and J by 2 bases, with 3 bases of the junction left unmatched. In germline, CDR1 is SQVTM, CDR2 ANQGSEA. In DNA form, the CDR3 reads TGCAGCGTCCGGACTAGCGGGGTCACAGATACGCAGTATTTT. Its translation is CSVRTSGVTDTQYF.

The chain employs TRBV29-1 and TRBJ2-7; no clear D. Germline CDR1 reads SQVTM; CDR2 reads ANQGSEA. The CDR3 is 11 amino acids. V gave up 5 bases and J gave up 6 bases, with 11 bases separating them. The CDR3 nucleotides read TGCAGCGTTACTCTGTTCGGCGAGCAGTACTTC. It translates to CSVTLFGEQYF.

The chain couples TRBV5-1 to TRBJ2-1; 8 nucleotides agree with TRBD2. Germline assignment: CDR1 SGHRS and CDR2 YFSETQ. The CDR3 consists of 16 residues. With V trimmed by 1 base and J by 7 bases, 10 bases remained unmatched. CDR3 protein: CASSLRTSGVQNEQFF. CDR3 bases: TGCGCCAGCAGCTTGCGAACTAGCGGAGTTCAAAATGAGCAGTTCTTC.

In its sample, this clone was seen a few times. The chain recombines TRBV5-4 with TRBJ1-5; TRBD1 aligns across 8 bases. V lost 4 bases to trimming and J lost 5 bases; unmatched junction nucleotides: 5. The CDR3 extends over 14 amino acids. Per germline, CDR1 SGHNT and CDR2 YYREEE (reference sequence). The chain's CDR3 is CASSAGQGDQPQHF. In DNA, the CDR3 is TGTGCCAGCAGCGCAGGACAGGGCGATCAGCCCCAGCATTTT.

This chain joins TRBV5-1 and TRBJ2-7, with 9 bases matching TRBD2. The CDR3 length is 13 residues. The V gene's germline CDR1 is SGHRS and CDR2 YFSETQ. V lost 5 bases and J lost 2; bases outside the gene matches: 2. The CDR3 nucleotides read TGCGCCAGCAGGACTAGCGGTACCTACGAGCAGTACTTC. Its protein product is CASRTSGTYEQYF.

Comment on this clone: Different DNA sequences within this sample yield the same CDR3. The CDR3 is CASSPNPAGSGNTIYF. CDR3 sequence (DNA): TGTGCCAGCTCACCAAACCCCGCGGGATCTGGAAACACCATATATTTT. V usage is TRBV18 and J usage is TRBJ1-3; D remains unclear. The V end was cut by 2 bases, the J end by 1 base, with 12 bases between. CDR3 length equals 16 residues. Germline assignment: CDR1 KGHSH and CDR2 LQKENI.

This clone showed up just a few times. The J gene is TRBJ2-7, the V gene TRBV28; 10 nucleotides line up with TRBD1. The V gene end was trimmed by 5 bases and the J gene end by 2 bases; junction bases not matched to a gene: 3. Germline V gives CDR1 MDHEN, CDR2 SYDVKM. This CDR3 region has 14 residues. CDR3 in DNA: TGTGCCAGCAGTATCGGGACAGGGGCCTACGAGCAGTACTTC. This codes for CASSIGTGAYEQYF. The entire variable domain, with the rest obtained from reference TRBV28 and TRBJ2-7, is as follows: DVKVTQSSRYLVKRTGEKVFLECVQDMDHENMFWYRQDPGLGLRLIYFSYDVKMKEKGDIPEGYSVSREKKERFSLILESASTNQTSMYLCASSIGTGAYEQYFGPGTRLTVT.

The chain uses TRBV19 and TRBJ2-1, with 14 bases identical to TRBD2. The V segment lost 6 bases and the J segment 5 bases; nucleotides outside the gene matches: 9. This CDR3 comprises 17 residues. Germline V lookup: CDR1 LNHDA, CDR2 SQIVND (reference sequence). CDR3 protein: CASSRGLAGGQNNEQFF. The CDR3 DNA is TGTGCCAGTAGCCGCGGACTAGCGGGAGGCCAAAACAATGAGCAGTTCTTC.

This clone was seen only once. The sample carries other DNA sequences with the same CDR3. The chain joins TRBV9 to TRBJ1-3; D not resolved. Germline V CDR1 and CDR2: SGDLS, YYNGEE. Trimming removed 0 bases at V and 0 bases at J, with 4 bases between. This CDR3 spans 14 amino acids. In DNA form, the CDR3 reads TGTGCCAGCAGCGTAGGGACCTCTGGAAACACCATATATTTT. As protein: CASSVGTSGNTIYF.

The sample holds a few counts of this clone. V gene TRBV6-6 combines with J gene TRBJ1-5, with TRBD1 identical over 9 bases. V shed 2 bases and J 5 bases; nucleotides not matched to a gene: 4. This CDR3 comprises 15 residues. Germline-derived CDR1 and CDR2 are MNHNY and SVGAGI (reference sequence). The DNA of the CDR3 is TGTGCCAGCAGTTACGAGGGACAGGGTTATCAGCCCCAGCATTTT. Residues: CASSYEGQGYQPQHF.

The V and J genes are TRBV18 and TRBJ2-5, with D perhaps matching TRBD2 (5 bases). CDR1 KGHSH and CDR2 LQKENI come from the germline V gene. The germline V and J ends were trimmed by 3 bases and 2 bases, with 13 bases remaining between them. The CDR3 has 15 amino acids. In DNA, the CDR3 is TGTGCCAGCTCACCTCTCGCGGGTGATCAAGAGACCCAGTACTTC. Amino acids: CASSPLAGDQETQYF.

V gene TRBV7-9 combines with J gene TRBJ1-3; D call uncertain. The CDR3 extends over 15 amino acids. Trimming removed 2 bases from V and 0 bases from J, with 8 bases in between. Per germline, CDR1 SEHNR and CDR2 FQNEAQ (reference sequence). CDR3 amino acids: CASSLIAGSGNTIYF. DNA of the CDR3: TGTGCCAGCAGCTTAATTGCCGGCTCTGGAAACACCATATATTTT.

This chain uses TRBV7-2 with TRBJ2-7; D remains ambiguous. The V and J ends lost 1 base and 0 bases respectively, with 7 bases between them. The germline V gene has CDR1 SGHTA and CDR2 FQGNSA. The CDR3 is 14 amino acids. The CDR3 region has the DNA TGTGCCAGCAGCTTAGTGATCGACTCCTACGAGCAGTACTTC. Amino acid sequence: CASSLVIDSYEQYF.

This clone was recorded once. The chain carries TRBV5-1 and TRBJ2-2; D gene unclear. This CDR3 contains 15 residues. Between the trimmed V and J ends, which lost 2 bases and 4 bases, there was a span of 12 bases. Germline V gene data show CDR1 as SGHRS and CDR2 as YFSETQ. CDR3 region: CASSFPERSTGELFF. DNA of the CDR3: TGCGCCAGCAGCTTCCCGGAGAGGTCCACCGGGGAGCTGTTTTTT.

In this sample, this clone turned up many times. At the DNA level, this CDR3 is encoded by other sequences in the same sample as well. V gene TRBV5-1 combines with J gene TRBJ1-2, with TRBD1 identical over 8 bases. This CDR3 region has 15 residues. V was clipped by 0 bases and J by 8 bases; unmatched bases: 9. Per germline, CDR1 SGHRS and CDR2 YFSETQ. This chain's CDR3 is CASSLEAGGSGGYTF. The CDR3 DNA reads TGCGCCAGCAGCTTGGAGGCAGGGGGCTCGGGCGGCTACACCTTC.

Only a few counts were recorded for this clone. The chain uses TRBV2 and TRBJ2-7; TRBD2 might be the D (6 bases). Germline CDR1 reads SNHLY; CDR2 reads FYNNEI. This CDR3 spans 15 amino acids. V lost 0 bases, J lost 3 bases, and 12 bases lay in between. The chain's CDR3 is CASSEARLEGYEQYF. The CDR3 DNA reads TGTGCCAGCAGTGAAGCGCGACTAGAGGGCTACGAGCAGTACTTC.

The chain combines TRBV5-4 with TRBJ1-1; tentative D call: TRBD1 (6 bases). V was pared by 4 bases and J by 6 bases, with 13 bases between. The germline gives CDR1 SGHNT, CDR2 YYREEE (reference sequence). The CDR3 spans 13 residues. CDR3 sequence reads: CASSRTGSPEAFF. The CDR3, as DNA: TGTGCCAGCAGCAGAACAGGGAGTCCTGAAGCTTTCTTT.

The chain is built from TRBV4-1 and TRBJ2-1; 15 bases fit TRBD2. The CDR3 covers 16 residues. Germline V CDR1 and CDR2: MGHRA, YSYEKL. The junction had 8 bases not matched to a gene; V was cut back by 5 bases and J by 9 bases. DNA of the CDR3: TGCGCCAGCAGCTCCTGGACTAGCGGGAGGGCCCCTGAGCAGTTCTTC. Protein product: CASSSWTSGRAPEQFF.

The chain couples TRBV19 to TRBJ2-2; a possible D gene is TRBD1 (6 bases). The CDR3 runs to 15 residues. Germline loops: CDR1 LNHDA, CDR2 SQIVND (reference sequence). V was shortened by 7 bases and J by 2 bases, with 14 bases between the two germline ends. The DNA for the CDR3 is TGTGCCAGTAAATCTGGGGGACAAAACACCGGGGAGCTGTTTTTT. Its translation: CASKSGGQNTGELFF.